This paragraph covers one TCR beta chain sequence. The antigen is undetermined. It was with 60 Vbeta and 13 Jbeta primers that the PCR ran. TCRdb keeps only in-frame clones here, not all; method: immunoSEQ multiplex PCR. The data hold about 180,000 clones, with around 79% observed a single time. The CDR3 has 14 residues. Trimming cost V 7 bases and J 0 bases, with 16 bases left between them. The germline CDR1 and CDR2 sequences are SQVTM and ANQGSEA. This entry belongs to a study of cytomegalovirus exposure and HLA in healthy donors. Study background: Inside one of the first data releases sat tens of millions of unique TCRs taken from HLA-typed donors.

Study-wide results and caveats: Several of the most significant clusters appeared, in a later analysis, to be linked to common viral pathogens. A later analysis found most CMV-associated TCR beta chains apparently HLA-restricted.

The sequence derives from a woman aged 45-60 years in good health and CMV-seronegative. Sequenced: PBMCs. The chain joins TRBV29-1 to TRBJ2-7; D perhaps matches TRBD1 (5 bases). The CDR3 region is CSAQGWHSSYEQYF. Here the CDR3 DNA reads TGCAGCGCCCAGGGATGGCATAGCTCCTACGAGCAGTACTTC.